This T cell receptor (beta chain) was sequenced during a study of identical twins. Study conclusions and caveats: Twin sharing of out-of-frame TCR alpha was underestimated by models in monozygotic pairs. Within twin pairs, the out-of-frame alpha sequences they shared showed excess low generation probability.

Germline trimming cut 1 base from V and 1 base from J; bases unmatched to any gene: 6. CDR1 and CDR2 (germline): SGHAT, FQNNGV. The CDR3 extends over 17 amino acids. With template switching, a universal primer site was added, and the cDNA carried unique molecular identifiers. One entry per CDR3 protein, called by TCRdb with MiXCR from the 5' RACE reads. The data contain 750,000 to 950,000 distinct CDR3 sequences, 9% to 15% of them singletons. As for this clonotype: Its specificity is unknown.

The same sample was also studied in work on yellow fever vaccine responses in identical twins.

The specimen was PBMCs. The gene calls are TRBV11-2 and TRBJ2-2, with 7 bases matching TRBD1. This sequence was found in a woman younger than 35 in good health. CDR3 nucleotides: TGTGCCAGCAGCTTAGGCAGCTGGGACAGGAACACCGGGGAGCTGTTTTTT. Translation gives CASSLGSWDRNTGELFF.